Below, one T cell receptor (beta chain) is given with its context. The sample originates from a study of OX40 agonist ivuxolimab in advanced cancers. Overall study context: Dose-escalation cases comprised hepatocellular carcinoma, melanoma, renal cell or head and neck cancer. Three patients got partial responses; one had hepatocellular carcinoma and two had cutaneous melanoma.

Profiling relied on immunoSEQ multiplex PCR, and the TCRdb table lists in-frame clones only, not all of them. The sample has about 46,000 clones, around nine tenths seen once. This TCR was sampled from an adult with an advanced solid tumor such as melanoma, head and neck, liver or kidney cancer. This specimen consisted of CD4+ or CD8+ T cells sorted from blood, obtained in a trial of the OX40 agonist ivuxolimab.

CDR3 bases: TGTGCCAGCAGCGTTAACAGGGGCTACGAGCAGTACTTC. This encodes CASSVNRGYEQYF. The chain links TRBV5-8 to TRBJ2-7, with 7 bases matching TRBD1. Looked up from germline, CDR1 is SGHTS and CDR2 is YDEGEE. The CDR3 length is 13 residues. V lost 4 bases, J lost 3 bases, and 4 bases stayed unmatched.